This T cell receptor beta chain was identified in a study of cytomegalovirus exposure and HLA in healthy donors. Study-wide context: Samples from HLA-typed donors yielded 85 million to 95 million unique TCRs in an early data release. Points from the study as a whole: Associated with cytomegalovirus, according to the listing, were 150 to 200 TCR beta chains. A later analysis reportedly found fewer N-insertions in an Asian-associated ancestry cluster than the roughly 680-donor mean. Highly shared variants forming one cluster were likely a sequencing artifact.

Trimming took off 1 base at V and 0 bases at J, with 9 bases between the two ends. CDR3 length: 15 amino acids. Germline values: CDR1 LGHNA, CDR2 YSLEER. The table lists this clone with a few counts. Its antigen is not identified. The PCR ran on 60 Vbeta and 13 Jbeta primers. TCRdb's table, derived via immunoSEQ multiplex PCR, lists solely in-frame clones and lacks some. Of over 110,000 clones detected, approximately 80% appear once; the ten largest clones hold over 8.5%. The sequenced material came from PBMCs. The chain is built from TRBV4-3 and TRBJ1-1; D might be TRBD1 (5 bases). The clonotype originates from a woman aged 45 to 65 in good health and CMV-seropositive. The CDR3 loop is CASSQVGGLNTEAFF. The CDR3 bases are TGCGCCAGCAGCCAAGTTGGGGGGTTGAACACTGAAGCTTTCTTT.